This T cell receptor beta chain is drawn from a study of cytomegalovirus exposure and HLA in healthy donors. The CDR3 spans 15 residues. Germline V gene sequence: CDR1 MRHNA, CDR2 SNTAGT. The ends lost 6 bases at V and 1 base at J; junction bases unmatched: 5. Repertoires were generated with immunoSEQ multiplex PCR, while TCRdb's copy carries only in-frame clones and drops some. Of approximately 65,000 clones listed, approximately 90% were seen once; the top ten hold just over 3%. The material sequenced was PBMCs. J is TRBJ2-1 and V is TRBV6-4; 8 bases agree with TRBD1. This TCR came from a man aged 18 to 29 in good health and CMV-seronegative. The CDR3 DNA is TGTGCCAGCAGCACCAGGGGGCAATCCTACAATGAGCAGTTCTTC. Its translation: CASSTRGQSYNEQFF.